What follows is one TCR beta chain and its context. The V and J ends lost 0 bases and 6 bases respectively, with 15 bases between them. Germline CDR1 and CDR2: GTSNPN and SVGIG (reference sequence). The CDR3 is made up of 15 amino acids. The data stem from a study of technical replicates of blood from four donors. Sequencing was performed with immunoSEQ multiplex PCR; in TCRdb, only in-frame clones are kept and a portion is missing. The sample includes 65,000 to 90,000 clones, roughly 93% seen only once; the top ten take roughly 0.4%. This chain links TRBV30 with TRBJ1-5, with a possible D match to TRBD1 (5 bases). Sequencing input: T cells isolated from PBMCs. The sequence came from a human donor in good health. In DNA form, the CDR3 reads TGTGCCTGGAGTGTTCAGGGCCCTTCGGGTCAGCCCCAGCATTTT. Encoded protein: CAWSVQGPSGQPQHF.